This entry is about one TCR beta chain. Its antigen is currently unknown. The library targeted TCRbeta and was prepared with unique molecular identifiers. A single record per CDR3 protein comes from TCRdb applying MiXCR to the PCR reads. The table records about a million distinct CDR3 sequences, about 30% of them present only once. This entry is derived from a study of T-cell reconstitution after alpha-beta-depleted transplantation in children. Study outcomes and limitations: It was newly produced T cells that mostly accounted for T-cell counts and diversity one year after transplant. There were some patients whose high TCRbeta diversity at day 60 came from surviving recipient T cells and thymic progenitors. About two months after transplant, alpha-beta T cells reportedly came from several hundred expanded graft clones.

The receptor was isolated from a boy under two years old who had a stem cell transplant for SCID, so the T cells may come from the graft donor. This sample comprised PBMCs, mostly from graft donor cells, obtained 360 days after TCRalphabeta/CD19-depleted stem cell transplant.

This chain's CDR3 is CASSPPGTGKDGYTF. CDR3 sequence (DNA): TGTGCCAGCTCACCCCCCGGGACAGGGAAAGACGGCTACACCTTC. The J gene is TRBJ1-2, the V gene TRBV18, with 9 bases matching TRBD1. Germline V gene sequence: CDR1 KGHSH, CDR2 LQKENI. V shed 3 bases and J 8 bases; nucleotides not matched to a gene: 10. CDR3 length: 15 amino acids. The whole variable domain, remainder taken from reference TRBV18 and TRBJ1-2, is NAGVMQNPRHLVRRRGQEARLRCSPMKGHSHVYWYRQLPEEGLKFMVYLQKENIIDESGMPKERFSAEFPKEGPSILRIQQVVRGDSAAYFCASSPPGTGKDGYTFGSGTRLTVV.